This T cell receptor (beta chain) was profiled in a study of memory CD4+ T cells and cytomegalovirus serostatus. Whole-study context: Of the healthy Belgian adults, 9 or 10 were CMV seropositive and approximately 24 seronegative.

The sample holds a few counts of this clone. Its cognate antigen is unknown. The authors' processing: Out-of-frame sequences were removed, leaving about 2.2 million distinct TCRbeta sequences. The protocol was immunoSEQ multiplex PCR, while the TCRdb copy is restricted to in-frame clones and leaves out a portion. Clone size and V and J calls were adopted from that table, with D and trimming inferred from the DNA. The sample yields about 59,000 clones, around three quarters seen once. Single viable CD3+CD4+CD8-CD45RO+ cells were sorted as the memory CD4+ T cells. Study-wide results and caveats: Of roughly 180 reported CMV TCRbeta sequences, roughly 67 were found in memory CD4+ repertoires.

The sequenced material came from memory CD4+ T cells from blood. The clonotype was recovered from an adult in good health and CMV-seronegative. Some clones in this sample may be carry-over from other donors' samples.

CDR3 protein: CASSSRWTGHGYTF. The CDR3 DNA reads TGTGCCAGCAGCTCCCGATGGACGGGCCATGGCTACACCTTC. J is TRBJ1-2 and V is TRBV5-4; D is undetermined. Trimming took 3 bases from V and 6 from J, leaving 15 bases between them. The CDR3 is 14 amino acids. CDR1 SGHNT and CDR2 YYREEE come from the germline V gene (reference sequence).